A selection of T cell receptor beta chains follows, all from one sample in a study of shared clonotypes between healthy human individuals. The data were produced by immunoSEQ multiplex PCR, yet TCRdb's version contains in-frame clones alone and is incomplete. The profile shows under 2,500,000 clones, 95% of them singletons. Sequenced material: naive CD4+ T cells sorted from blood. Receptor source: a man aged 18 to 35 in good health. CDR3s include the opening cysteine and the closing phenylalanine or tryptophan. A D gene is named only where the DNA matches it firmly. Part of the rows lack a size; the others show once, few, many or a class for expanded clones.

J	D	V	size	CDR3	DNA
TRBJ2-5	TRBD2	TRBV6-1	.	CASRLAGAETQYF	TGTGCCAGCAGACTAGCGGGGGCTGAGACCCAGTACTTC
TRBJ1-2	TRBD1	TRBV10-3	.	CAISGGQVGYTF	TGTGCCATCAGTGGGGGACAGGTCGGCTACACCTTC
TRBJ1-4	.	TRBV7-9	.	CASSLTQGWYEKLFF	TGTGCCAGCAGCTTAACGCAGGGATGGTATGAAAAACTGTTTTTT
TRBJ1-2	.	TRBV29-1	.	CSVTSGVYGYTF	TGCAGCGTGACATCCGGGGTCTATGGCTACACCTTC
TRBJ2-7	TRBD2	TRBV5-1	.	CASSSGLAGGSYEQYF	TGCGCCAGCAGCTCGGGGCTAGCGGGGGGCTCCTACGAGCAGTACTTC
TRBJ2-2	TRBD2	TRBV28	.	CASSLYGGASTGELFF	TGTGCCAGCAGTTTATACGGGGGGGCCTCCACCGGGGAGCTGTTTTTT
TRBJ1-1	TRBD1	TRBV10-3	.	CAISESDRGTTEAFF	TGTGCCATCAGTGAGAGCGACAGGGGGACGACTGAAGCTTTCTTT
TRBJ1-6	.	TRBV7-9	.	CASSLQNSNSPLHF	TGTGCCAGCAGCTTACAGAATTCTAATTCACCCCTCCACTTT
TRBJ2-1	TRBD2	TRBV5-1	.	CASSEAGGPYNEQFF	TGCGCCAGCAGCGAAGCGGGAGGGCCGTACAATGAGCAGTTCTTC
TRBJ2-2	TRBD2	TRBV9	.	CASRDTGLPFTPTGELFF	TGTGCCAGCAGGGATACGGGACTACCTTTTACCCCCACCGGGGAGCTGTTTTTT
TRBJ2-3	.	TRBV4-1	.	CASSQGLVGTDTQYF	TGCGCCAGCAGCCAAGGACTAGTAGGCACAGATACGCAGTATTTT
TRBJ1-5	TRBD1	TRBV6-1	.	CASSGIGQGSNQPQHF	TGTGCCAGCAGTGGAATCGGACAGGGGAGCAATCAGCCCCAGCATTTT
TRBJ2-7	TRBD2	TRBV2	.	CASKYSGLAGSEQYF	TGTGCCAGCAAATATTCGGGACTAGCGGGAAGCGAGCAGTACTTC
TRBJ2-3	.	TRBV5-1	.	CASSLGDAADTQYF	TGCGCCAGCAGCTTGGGGGACGCTGCGGATACGCAGTATTTT
TRBJ2-5	.	TRBV5-1	.	CASSLEIKTQETQYF	TGCGCCAGCAGCTTGGAGATTAAAACACAAGAGACCCAGTACTTC
TRBJ1-4	.	TRBV6-5	.	CASSYDAATNEKLFF	TGTGCCAGCAGTTACGATGCGGCCACTAATGAAAAACTGTTTTTT
TRBJ1-2	.	TRBV6-6	.	CASSYGATYNYGYTF	TGTGCCAGCAGTTATGGGGCAACCTACAACTATGGCTACACCTTC
TRBJ2-3	.	TRBV10-3	.	CAISSAGTDTQYF	TGTGCCATCAGTTCGGCCGGGACAGATACGCAGTATTTT
TRBJ1-6	.	TRBV7-2	.	CASSLAGGGPLHF	TGTGCCAGCAGCTTAGCGGGGGGGGGACCCCTCCACTTT
TRBJ2-7	TRBD1	TRBV5-8	.	CASSPWTGTLSYEQYF	TGTGCCAGCAGCCCCTGGACAGGGACCCTCTCCTACGAGCAGTACTTC
TRBJ1-1	.	TRBV2	.	CASSEGNTEAFF	TGTGCCAGCAGTGAAGGAAACACTGAAGCTTTCTTT
TRBJ2-7	TRBD1	TRBV5-1	.	CASSRLDRDINEQYF	TGCGCCAGCAGCCGCTTGGACAGGGATATCAACGAGCAGTACTTC
TRBJ1-2	TRBD1	TRBV18	.	CASSPQGEGYTF	TGTGCCAGCTCACCGCAGGGGGAAGGCTACACCTTC
TRBJ2-1	.	TRBV4-3	.	CASSQERRWSEQFF	TGCGCCAGCAGCCAAGAAAGAAGGTGGAGTGAGCAGTTCTTC
TRBJ1-6	.	TRBV6-5	few	CASSYQGNSPLHF	TGTGCCAGCAGTTACCAGGGTAATTCACCCCTCCACTTT
TRBJ1-5	TRBD1	TRBV10-3	.	CAISLGQPFNQPQHF	TGTGCCATCAGCTTGGGACAGCCCTTCAATCAGCCCCAGCATTTT
TRBJ2-1	.	TRBV11-2	.	CASSLGLAYNEQFF	TGTGCCAGCAGCTTAGGCCTAGCATACAATGAGCAGTTCTTC
TRBJ1-5	TRBD1	TRBV30	.	CAWGQGDENQPQHF	TGTGCCTGGGGACAGGGGGATGAAAATCAGCCCCAGCATTTT
TRBJ2-3	.	TRBV30	.	CAWIGQGTDTQYF	TGTGCCTGGATCGGCCAGGGCACAGATACGCAGTATTTT
TRBJ1-2	.	TRBV11-2	once	CASSLALTAKHGYTF	TGTGCCAGCAGCTTAGCCCTGACAGCAAAGCATGGCTACACCTTC
TRBJ1-2	.	TRBV11-2	.	CASSPEGLYGYTF	TGTGCCAGCAGCCCAGAGGGTCTCTATGGCTACACCTTC
TRBJ2-1	TRBD1	TRBV5-1	.	CASSPGQGYRNEQFF	TGCGCCAGCAGCCCCGGACAGGGCTACCGCAATGAGCAGTTCTTC
TRBJ2-7	TRBD1	TRBV6-1	.	CASRGETGIDEQYF	TGTGCCAGCAGGGGGGAGACAGGGATCGACGAGCAGTACTTC
TRBJ1-1	.	TRBV6-4	.	CASKLEGMNTEAFF	TGTGCCAGCAAATTGGAGGGCATGAACACTGAAGCTTTCTTT
TRBJ2-7	.	TRBV25-1	once	CASSLEYEQYF	TGTGCCAGCAGTTTGGAGTACGAGCAGTACTTC
TRBJ2-5	TRBD1	TRBV28	.	CASSFGTGGLGETQYF	TGTGCCAGCAGTTTTGGGACAGGGGGATTAGGAGAGACCCAGTACTTC
TRBJ2-1	.	TRBV28	.	CASSTYRDTGIYNEQFF	TGTGCCAGCAGTACCTACCGCGACACGGGAATCTACAATGAGCAGTTCTTC
TRBJ2-5	TRBD2	TRBV29-1	.	CSVLTSGVQETQYF	TGCAGCGTTCTTACTAGCGGGGTTCAAGAGACCCAGTACTTC
TRBJ2-7	.	TRBV7-2	.	CASSYRGSYEQYF	TGTGCCAGCAGCTATAGGGGATCCTACGAGCAGTACTTC
TRBJ2-7	.	TRBV6-5	.	CASSYLGSYEQYF	TGTGCCAGCAGTTACCTCGGGTCCTACGAGCAGTACTTC
TRBJ1-1	TRBD1	TRBV19	.	CASRAQGENTEAFF	TGTGCCAGTAGGGCACAGGGGGAGAACACTGAAGCTTTCTTT
TRBJ2-5	.	TRBV7-9	.	CASSRGTGGETQYF	TGTGCCAGCAGCAGGGGCACTGGGGGAGAGACCCAGTACTTC
TRBJ2-3	.	TRBV10-3	.	CAISDYGPQDTQYF	TGTGCCATCAGTGACTACGGGCCCCAAGATACGCAGTATTTT
TRBJ2-7	TRBD1	TRBV10-2	.	CASSGTGIYEQYF	TGCGCCAGCTCCGGGACAGGAATCTACGAGCAGTACTTC
TRBJ2-5	.	TRBV6-1	.	CASSVVGETQYF	TGTGCCAGCAGTGTTGTAGGAGAGACCCAGTACTTC
TRBJ2-1	TRBD1	TRBV29-1	.	CSGQGGYNEQFF	TGCAGCGGACAGGGCGGGTACAATGAGCAGTTCTTC
TRBJ2-1	TRBD1	TRBV5-1	.	CASSPDREGSYNEQFF	TGCGCCAGCAGCCCCGACAGGGAAGGCTCCTACAATGAGCAGTTCTTC
TRBJ2-7	TRBD2	TRBV5-4	.	CASSLGAGGPYEQYF	TGTGCCAGCAGTTTAGGAGCGGGGGGGCCGTACGAGCAGTACTTC
TRBJ2-2	.	TRBV10-3	.	CAIRSTGELFF	TGTGCCATCAGGAGTACCGGGGAGCTGTTTTTT
TRBJ2-7	TRBD2	TRBV7-2	.	CASSLAAGAPYEQYF	TGTGCCAGCAGCTTAGCAGCGGGAGCCCCCTACGAGCAGTACTTC
TRBJ2-1	.	TRBV1	once	CTSSQDGANEQFF	TGCACCAGCAGCCAAGACGGAGCCAATGAGCAGTTCTTC
TRBJ2-5	.	TRBV9	few	CASSVGGVQETQYF	TGTGCCAGCAGCGTAGGGGGGGTCCAAGAGACCCAGTACTTC
TRBJ2-2	TRBD1	TRBV5-1	.	CASSLGQGATGELFF	TGCGCCAGCAGCTTGGGGCAGGGGGCCACCGGGGAGCTGTTTTTT
TRBJ1-5	TRBD1	TRBV6-5	.	CASREGQGRHQPQHF	TGTGCCAGCAGGGAGGGACAGGGGAGGCATCAGCCCCAGCATTTT